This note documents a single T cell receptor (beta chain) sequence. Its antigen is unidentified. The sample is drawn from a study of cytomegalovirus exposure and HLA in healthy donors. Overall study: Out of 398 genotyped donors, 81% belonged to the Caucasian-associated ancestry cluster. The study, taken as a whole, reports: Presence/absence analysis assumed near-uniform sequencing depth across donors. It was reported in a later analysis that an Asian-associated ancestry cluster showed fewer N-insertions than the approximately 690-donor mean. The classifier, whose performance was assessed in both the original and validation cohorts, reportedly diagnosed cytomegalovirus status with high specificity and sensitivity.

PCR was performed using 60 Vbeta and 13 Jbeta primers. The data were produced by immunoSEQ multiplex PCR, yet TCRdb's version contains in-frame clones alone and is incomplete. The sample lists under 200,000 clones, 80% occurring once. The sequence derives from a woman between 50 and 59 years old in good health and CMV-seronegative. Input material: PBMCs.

The CDR3 loop reads CAISVRYGGTDTQYF. In nucleotides, the CDR3 is TGTGCCATCAGTGTAAGATACGGGGGCACAGATACGCAGTATTTT. This chain joins TRBV10-3 and TRBJ2-3; perhaps TRBD2 as D (5 bases). The length of the CDR3 is 15 residues. CDR1 is ENHRY, CDR2 SYGVKD, per germline. V gave up 4 bases and J gave up 1 base, with 12 bases separating them.